This record covers a single T cell receptor (beta chain). Its target is unknown. This specimen belongs to a study of blood T cells in healthy people across ages. A J-beta primer mix and a sample-barcoded 5' primer were used in a second PCR of roughly 6 to 11 cycles. TCRdb reanalysed the 5' RACE reads using MiXCR and keeps one entry per CDR3 protein. The data show hundreds of thousands of distinct CDR3 sequences, 40% to 50% seen once. Study conclusions and caveats: TCR beta diversity, measured per million T cells, fell in a roughly linear way with age.

The V end lost 7 bases, the J end lost 8 bases, and 11 bases lay between the germline ends. The CDR3 extends over 11 amino acids. The source is a man between 60 and 75 years old in good health. The sample consisted of blood. The rearrangement uses TRBV12-3 or TRBV12-4 and TRBJ1-1; D is unresolved. The CDR3, as DNA: TGTGCCAGCACCCTAAAGAACGAAGCTTTCTTT. It specifies CASTLKNEAFF.